This T cell receptor (beta chain) was found in a study of T cell repertoires in cytomegalovirus infection. Across the study: TCR beta signatures that were public indicated CMV infection and matching HLA type. Broader study findings: HLA-C-restricted CMV-specific TCR beta clonotypes were dominant in the ex vivo response. Frequencies of public TCR beta families were cumulated, and this identified carriers of CMV plus the relevant HLA.

This clonotype was seen many times. Its antigen is undetermined. The V gene's germline CDR1 is SGHTA and CDR2 FQGTGA. This CDR3 is 13 amino acids long. Between the trimmed V and J ends, which lost 3 bases and 5 bases, there was a span of 9 bases. TCRdb re-called the reads through MiXCR, storing one row per CDR3 protein. The sample contains fewer than 550,000 distinct CDR3 sequences, 16% of which appear only once. Sequenced: CD8+ T cells from PBMCs. The TCR was taken from a human donor in good health (CMV status not recorded). Some clones in this sample may be carry-over from other donors' samples. This chain joins TRBV7-3 and TRBJ2-3, with a possible D match to TRBD1 (6 bases). DNA for the CDR3: TGTGCCAGCAGCTTGAAGGGGGTAGATACGCAGTATTTT. Encoded protein: CASSLKGVDTQYF.